This TCR beta chain emerged from a study of CD8+ T cells in alopecia areata. Study information: Dosing with tofacitinib proceeded for 6 to 18 months, followed by 6 months off drug.

CDR3 length: 13 residues. The V segment lost 7 bases and the J segment 3 bases; nucleotides outside the gene matches: 6. Germline CDR1 is SQVTM and CDR2 is ANQGSEA. Treatment in this sample: oral pan-JAK inhibitor, 5-10 mg twice daily. Sorting of PBMCs yielded the CD4+ and CD8+ T cells. RNA, once extracted, was reverse transcribed into cDNA for use as the sequencing template. TCRdb's table, derived via immunoSEQ multiplex PCR, lists solely in-frame clones and lacks some. In the table there are over 85,000 clones, around 60% of which are singletons. This specimen consisted of CD8+ T cells sorted from blood, obtained at week 4, from a patient treated with tofacitinib. The origin of this receptor is a human donor with alopecia areata. V gene TRBV29-1 combines with J gene TRBJ2-3; 8 bases agree with TRBD2. CDR3 protein: CSALGGRTDTQYF. CDR3 nucleotide sequence: TGCAGCGCGCTCGGCGGGAGGACAGATACGCAGTATTTT.